What follows are 9 T cell receptor beta chains derived from one specimen sequenced in a study of T-cell reconstitution after alpha-beta-depleted transplantation in children. Unique molecular identifiers were used to barcode this TCRbeta library. TCRdb used MiXCR to reprocess the PCR reads, holding one entry per CDR3 protein. The data show around 680,000 distinct CDR3 sequences, 16% seen once. The sample in question was PBMCs from the stem cell graft donor, obtained from the stem cell graft. The receptors were gathered from a human donor who donated a stem cell graft to a child with acute myeloid leukemia.

This clonotype showed up many times. This chain links TRBV6-1 with TRBJ2-7, with D perhaps matching TRBD1 (6 bases). This CDR3 has 14 amino acids. Trimming took off 4 bases at V and 2 bases at J, with 12 bases between the two ends. Looked up from germline, CDR1 is MNHNS and CDR2 is SASEGT. This chain's CDR3 is CASSAGTFTYEQYF. CDR3 coding DNA: TGTGCCAGCAGTGCGGGGACATTTACCTACGAGCAGTACTTC.

A few counts support this clonotype. This chain connects TRBV12-3 or TRBV12-4 to TRBJ2-7, with D maybe TRBD2 (6 bases). The V end was cut by 4 bases, the J end by 0 bases, with 10 bases between. The CDR3 is 14 amino acids. The CDR3 DNA reads as TGTGCCAGCAGTTCCGGGGGAGTCTCCTACGAGCAGTACTTC. Encoded protein: CASSSGGVSYEQYF.

At least ten counts were recorded for this clonotype. The V call is TRBV12-3 or TRBV12-4, the J call TRBJ1-6; possibly TRBD1 for D (6 bases). This CDR3 is built from 15 residues. Trimming removed 1 base from V and 9 bases from J, with 13 bases in between. CDR3 coding DNA: TGTGCCAGCAGTTTAGAAAAATCGACAGGTTCACCCCTCCACTTT. It is translated as CASSLEKSTGSPLHF.

This clonotype appeared many times. The chain is built from TRBV29-1 and TRBJ2-5; TRBD1 might be the D (5 bases). With 3 bases removed from V and 2 bases from J, the gap between germline ends came to 10 bases. Germline assignment: CDR1 SQVTM and CDR2 ANQGSEA. This CDR3 has 13 residues. CDR3 loop: CSVDLHRQETQYF. CDR3 coding DNA: TGCAGCGTTGACCTCCACAGGCAAGAGACCCAGTACTTC.

The sample holds many counts of this clonotype. The CDR3, as DNA: TGCGCCAGCACCGAGGGTGGCACTGAAGCTTTCTTT. Translating it yields CASTEGGTEAFF. The rearrangement links TRBV5-1 to TRBJ1-1; D is undetermined. The CDR3 consists of 12 residues. V gave up 6 bases and J gave up 4 bases, with 10 bases separating them. CDR1 and CDR2 (germline): SGHRS, YFSETQ.

The sample holds a few counts of this clonotype. The rearrangement links TRBV12-3 or TRBV12-4 to TRBJ1-1; D uncertain. This CDR3 is 14 amino acids long. Trimming pared 1 base from V and 3 bases from J, leaving 9 bases between. The CDR3 nucleotides are TGTGCCAGCAGTTTAGGGGTGATGGACACTGAAGCTTTCTTT. This codes for CASSLGVMDTEAFF.

This clonotype was detected a few times. This rearrangement joins TRBV20-1 to TRBJ2-2; tentative D call: TRBD2 (7 bases). Germline V gene lookup returns CDR1 DFQATT and CDR2 SNEGSKA (reference sequence). The CDR3 loop spans 14 amino acids. The V end lost 3 bases, the J end lost 5 bases, and 13 bases lay between the germline ends. The CDR3 DNA reads as TGCAGTGCTAGTCGGGGGGCCTGGACCGGGGAGCTGTTTTTT. It is translated as CSASRGAWTGELFF.

For the CDR3, the DNA is TGCGCCAGCAGCTTGGGAGACGCGGGGGCCGGGGAGCTGTTTTTT. Encoded protein: CASSLGDAGAGELFF. The chain combines TRBV5-1 with TRBJ2-2; 7 nucleotides line up with TRBD2. V lost 0 bases to trimming and J lost 6 bases; unmatched junction nucleotides: 5. This CDR3 region has 15 residues. Germline CDR1 SGHRS, CDR2 YFSETQ.

The gene calls are TRBV9 and TRBJ2-1; a possible D gene is TRBD1 (6 bases). V was clipped by 4 bases and J by 5 bases, with 22 bases between them. This CDR3 is 17 amino acids long. Germline values: CDR1 SGDLS, CDR2 YYNGEE. The CDR3 nucleotides are TGTGCCAGCAGCATCCGGGGACATCCCACCATAAACAATGAGCAGTTCTTC. This sequence encodes CASSIRGHPTINNEQFF.